This is a list of T cell receptor beta chains from one sample in a study of shared T cell receptors in the human thymus. Clones were sequenced by immunoSEQ multiplex PCR, and TCRdb holds only the in-frame ones, with some missing. This table holds 630,000 or so clones, about 90% found once. The sample was also linked to a second study, of human thymus T cells.

Sequencing was done on a sample of thymocytes. These receptors were collected from a boy in the first two years of life with a congenital heart defect. Each CDR3 is given without its conserved first and last residue. Each record gives: V gene, J gene, CDR3 length, CDR3 protein.

>TRBV27|TRBJ1-2|13
ASSLSVHTNYGYT
>TRBV14|TRBJ2-1|13
ASSRLAGSYNEQF
>TRBV19|TRBJ1-5|12
ASSTGVGNQPQH
>TRBV30|TRBJ1-6|14
AWSVRDSSYNSPLH
>TRBV19|TRBJ1-5|14
ASSTRDRASNQPQH
>TRBV4-3|TRBJ2-1|15
ASSQDHRDSAYNEQF
>TRBV6-6|TRBJ2-7|14
ASSNAPGLAVYEQY
>TRBV5-4|TRBJ2-7|13
ASSSQGTGAYEQY
>TRBV9|TRBJ2-5|13
ASSVGTSNQETQY
>TRBV7-9|TRBJ2-7|12
ASSLAGDPYEQY
>TRBV7-9|TRBJ2-1|17
ASSLSTQGTAYSYNEQF
>TRBV28|TRBJ2-2|11
ASSLGGGGELF
>TRBV6-5|TRBJ1-6|13
ASSTGRDYNSPLH
>TRBV4-1|TRBJ1-4|12
ASSQGQGNEKLF
>TRBV29-1|TRBJ2-2|12
SAAFRGRTGELF
>TRBV5-1|TRBJ1-2|11
ASSPTGFYGYT
>TRBV29-1|TRBJ2-3|12
SVDRGPGGDTQY
>TRBV4-3|TRBJ2-7|15
ASSQDPRDRGPYEQY
>TRBV10-3|TRBJ2-1|12
AISESEGSGEQF
>TRBV13|TRBJ2-1|14
ASSSPGQEGYNEQF
>TRBV4-2|TRBJ1-1|13
ASSQKQGGHTEAF
>TRBV6-5|TRBJ1-3|13
ASSYSRDSGNTIY
>TRBV5-4|TRBJ2-4|13
ASSRQEKAKNIQY
>TRBV7-6|TRBJ2-5|13
ASSPRPRDRETQY
>TRBV7-6|TRBJ2-1|15
ASSLSLARGLADEQF
>TRBV10-3|TRBJ2-5|14
AISGGWPSGVETQY
>TRBV9|TRBJ2-2|13
ASRASDSGTGELF
>TRBV5-1|TRBJ1-4|13
ASSSGTAFNEKLF
>TRBV5-8|TRBJ2-1|13
ASGASGKMYSEQF
>TRBV7-9|TRBJ1-2|13
ASFPMEGRPGGYT
>TRBV5-1|TRBJ2-5|17
ASSSPKIRPREDEETQY
>TRBV5-1|TRBJ2-2|13
ASRSARGITGELF
>TRBV27|TRBJ2-4|13
ASSPQRGGVDIQY
>TRBV5-1|TRBJ2-5|13
ASSQEEFGWETQY
>TRBV5-1|TRBJ2-2|14
ASSLEGDRPPGELF
>TRBV10-1|TRBJ2-1|15
ASSESKTQVGDNEQF
>TRBV7-2|TRBJ2-1|17
ASSTQTSGSVKAYNEQF
>TRBV4-3|TRBJ2-5|10
ASSQGIGTQY
>TRBV29-1|TRBJ2-5|9
SVVIQETQY
>TRBV18|TRBJ1-5|15
ASSTKGTGGVGQPQH
>TRBV18|TRBJ1-6|15
ASSPDPHPTNNSPLH
>TRBV4-1|TRBJ2-5|17
ASSQDLCGGARGGETQY
>TRBV29-1|TRBJ1-1|13
SVDGWGSWNTEAF
>TRBV20-1|TRBJ1-1|7
SARVAAR
>TRBV10-3|TRBJ2-7|10
AIKQGNSEQY
>TRBV28|TRBJ2-1|11
ASSFCGSNEQF
>TRBV4-1|TRBJ1-6|11
ASSQGVNSPLH
>TRBV5-6|TRBJ2-3|17
ASSLEAPGLGLFTDTQY
>TRBV18|TRBJ1-4|13
ASSRTGSFNEKLF
>TRBV25-1|TRBJ2-5|14
ASLLKGPWNAETQY
>TRBV7-3|TRBJ2-2|13
ASSLTTGRTGELF
>TRBV7-9|TRBJ2-2|14
ASSPPGQGDTGELF
>TRBV19|TRBJ1-1|14
ASRLRDRGMNTEAF
>TRBV6-1|TRBJ1-2|12
ASSSKGDPRGYT
>TRBV15|TRBJ2-3|17
ATSSQPVAGLGFPDTQY
>TRBV11-2|TRBJ2-7|14
ASSLPLDRPDLRWY
>TRBV6-5|TRBJ2-1|13
ASLSGQGPYNEQF
>TRBV15|TRBJ2-1|14
ATSRPTSGLHNEQF